Shown below are 23 T cell receptor beta chains from a single sample sequenced in a study of metastatic and nonmetastatic thyroid tumors. Among the patients, none had received any treatment before thyroid surgery. TCRdb re-processed the PCR reads through MiXCR. The profile shows tens of thousands of clones, 15% to 20% of them singletons. Source material: blood. These receptors were collected from a female donor with papillary thyroid cancer or a benign thyroid nodule (not recorded which). Some clones in this sample may be carry-over from other donors' samples.

The table lists this clone with a few counts. Just one base apart from a much larger clone, this may be a read error. The conserved closing phenylalanine or tryptophan is absent in this CDR3, likely reflecting a read error. The gene calls are TRBV5-6 and TRBJ1-6; D not certain. Germline loops: CDR1 SGHDT, CDR2 YYEEEE. The ends were cut back, 2 bases at V and 6 bases at J, with 3 bases in the middle. The CDR3 has 12 residues. The CDR3 loop reads CASSLLNSPLHL. The DNA of the CDR3 is TGTGCCAGCAGCTTACTTAATTCACCCCTCCACCTT.

This clone was counted many times. Being one base from a much bigger clone, this may be a read error. The sample carries other DNA sequences with the same CDR3. The chain uses TRBV12-3 or TRBV12-4 and TRBJ2-3; tentative D call: TRBD1 (6 bases). The CDR3 loop spans 17 amino acids. The CDR3 loop is CASSLGALGRITDTQYF. CDR3 DNA sequence: TGTGCTAGCAGTTTGGGGGCCCTGGGACGAATCACAGATACGCAGTATTTT.

Concerning this clone: Being one base from a much bigger clone, this may be a read error. Within the sample, other DNA sequences also encode this same CDR3. V and J are TRBV30 and TRBJ2-4, with a weak D call TRBD1 (6 bases). This CDR3 comprises 16 residues. Germline lookup yields CDR1 GTSNPN and CDR2 SVGIG (reference sequence). The V end was cut by 3 bases, the J end by 0 bases, with 15 bases between. The DNA of the CDR3 is TGTGCCTGGAGCGCTGCAGGGGAGATAGCCAAAAACATTCAGTACTTC. Its protein product is CAWSAAGEIAKNIQYF.

This clone appeared a few times. This chain joins TRBV10-3 and TRBJ2-3; 8 nucleotides align to TRBD2. The V gene's germline CDR1 is ENHRY and CDR2 SYGVKD. This CDR3 comprises 16 residues. The junction had 2 bases not matched to a gene; V was cut back by 0 bases and J by 0 bases. Here the CDR3 DNA reads TGTGCCATCAGTGAGTCGGGACTAGGGAGCACAGATACGCAGTATTTT. It translates to CAISESGLGSTDTQYF.

This clone was recorded at least ten times. The gene calls are TRBV7-9 and TRBJ2-2, with 12 positions matching TRBD2. Trimming at V came to 6 bases and at J to 2 bases, leaving 1 base not matched to a gene. Germline CDR1 is SEHNR and CDR2 is FQNEAQ (reference sequence). The CDR3 has 15 amino acids. The CDR3 loop reads CASRTSGSNTGELFF. In DNA, the CDR3 is TGTGCCAGCAGGACTAGCGGGAGCAACACCGGGGAGCTGTTTTTT.

At least ten counts were recorded for this clone. The V call is TRBV30, the J call TRBJ2-3, with 11 nucleotides matching TRBD1. Per germline, CDR1 GTSNPN and CDR2 SVGIG (reference sequence). CDR3 size: 14 residues. The V segment lost 3 bases and the J segment 7 bases; nucleotides outside the gene matches: 6. CDR3 nucleotides: TGTGCCTGGAGGAGGGGGACAGGGGGAAATACGCAGTATTTT. It encodes CAWRRGTGGNTQYF. The entire variable domain, with the rest obtained from reference TRBV30 and TRBJ2-3, is as follows: SQTIHQWPATLVQPVGSPLSLECTVEGTSNPNLYWYRQAAGRGLQLLFYSVGIGQISSEVPQNLSASRPQDRQFILSSKKLLLSDSGFYLCAWRRGTGGNTQYFGPGTRLTVL.

The chain combines TRBV6-2 or TRBV6-3 with TRBJ1-3, with a tentative D call TRBD1 (5 bases). This CDR3 region has 13 residues. Looked up from germline, CDR1 is MNHEY and CDR2 is SVGEGT. V lost 2 bases, J lost 6 bases, and 8 bases lay in between. The CDR3 loop is CASSYGHLNTIYF. Written as DNA, the CDR3 is TGTGCCAGCAGTTACGGACACTTAAACACCATATATTTT.

A remark on this clone: A read error may explain this, as a much larger clone is one base away. The chain couples TRBV18 to TRBJ1-2, with 8 bases fitting TRBD1. Germline-derived CDR1 and CDR2 are KGHSH and LQKENI. The CDR3 is made up of 15 amino acids. The CDR3 loop reads CTSSPASTGDYGYTF. The CDR3 bases are TGTACCAGCTCACCCGCCTCGACAGGGGACTATGGCTACACCTTC.

This clone was counted only a few times. This chain joins TRBV6-1 and TRBJ2-1; D is possibly TRBD2 (5 bases). Trimming took 6 bases from V and 2 from J, leaving 8 bases between them. The CDR3 consists of 13 residues. The germline V gene has CDR1 MNHNS and CDR2 SASEGT. The CDR3 DNA sequence: TGTGCCAGCAGGTCCGGGACCTACAATGAGCAGTTCTTC. Encoded protein: CASRSGTYNEQFF.

This clone was observed at least ten times. The chain joins TRBV2 to TRBJ1-5, with 10 bases matching TRBD1. The V and J ends lost 6 bases and 7 bases, in that order; junction bases with no gene match: 3. CDR1 is SNHLY and CDR2 is FYNNEI in the germline V gene. The CDR3 totals 13 residues. CDR3 sequence (DNA): TGTGCCAGCAGCGGGACAGGGGACCAGCCCCAGCATTTT. Protein: CASSGTGDQPQHF.

This clone came up a few times. This sequence may be a read error, since a much larger clone differs from it by one base. V is TRBV12-5 and J is TRBJ1-4, with 9 bases that match TRBD1. Trimming took 1 base from V and 6 from J; bases not matched to a gene: 9. The CDR3 spans 17 residues. Germline loops: CDR1 LGHNT, CDR2 FRNRAP. The CDR3 here is CASGLDTFRDRDEKLFF. The CDR3 DNA is TGTGCTAGTGGTTTGGACACCTTCCGGGACAGGGATGAAAAACTGTTTTTT.

Many counts were recorded for this clone. This chain joins TRBV6-8 and TRBJ2-7; no firm D call. The CDR3 length is 12 residues. Germline V gives CDR1 MNHGY, CDR2 SAAAGT. V was pared by 2 bases and J by 5 bases, with 7 bases between. The CDR3 bases are TGTGCCAGCAGTTACCGACGAAACGAGCAGTACTTC. Translation: CASSYRRNEQYF.

The sample holds a few counts of this clone. The V call is TRBV5-6, the J call TRBJ2-5, with D maybe TRBD1 (6 bases). The CDR3 consists of 13 residues. V lost 3 bases to trimming and J lost 2 bases, with 8 bases between them. The germline V gene encodes CDR1 SGHDT and CDR2 YYEEEE. The CDR3 sequence is CASSWDNQETQYF. Here the CDR3 DNA reads TGTGCCAGCAGCTGGGACAATCAAGAGACCCAGTACTTC.

To note about this clone: This clone may be a read error of a much larger clone one base away. The chain is built from TRBV19 and TRBJ1-1; D uncertain. Germline V CDR1 and CDR2: LNHDA, SQIVND (reference sequence). This CDR3 comprises 14 residues. Trimming removed 7 bases from V and 11 bases from J, with 23 bases in between. The CDR3 nucleotides read TGTGCCAGTACTAACGCCTTAGGTCGGCCGGGGGCTTTCTTT. Protein product: CASTNALGRPGAFF.

This clone was recorded a few times. A much larger clone lies a single base off, so this may be a read error. This chain uses TRBV7-9 with TRBJ1-6; no clear D. The CDR3 covers 15 residues. From germline, CDR1 is SEHNR and CDR2 FQNEAQ (reference sequence). CDR3 DNA sequence: TGTGTCAGCAGCTTACTGAGCTCCTATAATTCACCCCTCCACTTT. Encoded protein: CVSSLLSSYNSPLHF.

This clone was seen only a few times. One end of the junction varies from germline; a read error may be responsible. Distinct nucleotide sequences in the sample also encode this CDR3. The V call is TRBV6-1, the J call TRBJ2-1; the match to TRBD2 covers 7 bases. Germline V CDR1 and CDR2: MNHNS, SASEGT. The CDR3 extends over 14 amino acids. CDR3 sequence (DNA): TGCGCTAGCGGACCAATACTAGCGTACCATGAGCAGTTCTTC. Amino acid sequence: CASGPILAYHEQFF.

With regard to this clone: At one end, the junction sequence differs from germline, possibly due to a read error. The rearrangement joins TRBV6-1 to TRBJ1-5; D is possibly TRBD1 (5 bases). Germline V gene lookup returns CDR1 MNHNS and CDR2 SASEGT. The CDR3 length is 15 residues. The CDR3 nucleotides read TGTGCCAGCAGGTCGGAAAGGGGTTACAATCAGCCCAAGCATTTT. This sequence encodes CASRSERGYNQPKHF.

This clone was observed at least ten times. The chain employs TRBV19 and TRBJ2-2, with TRBD2 identical over 9 bases. The trim removed 6 bases at V and 2 bases at J, leaving 1 base unmatched. This CDR3 contains 14 residues. Germline CDR1 is LNHDA and CDR2 is SQIVND (reference sequence). The CDR3 here is CASRLAGNTGELFF. In DNA, the CDR3 is TGTGCCAGTAGGCTAGCGGGAAACACCGGGGAGCTGTTTTTT.

The table lists this clone with many counts. The chain is built from TRBV20-1 and TRBJ2-7; D remains unclear. The CDR3 runs 13 residues. Looked up from germline, CDR1 is DFQATT and CDR2 is SNEGSKA (reference sequence). V dropped 4 bases and J dropped 6 bases, with 16 bases sitting between them. CDR3 loop: CSATLPSAGEQYF. For the CDR3, the DNA is TGCAGTGCTACCCTCCCTTCAGCAGGCGAGCAGTACTTC.

This clone is medium-sized in the sample. The rearrangement uses TRBV6-1 and TRBJ1-2; D possibly corresponds to TRBD1 (6 bases). The CDR3 consists of 16 residues. Germline loops: CDR1 MNHNS, CDR2 SASEGT. The ends were cut back, 5 bases at V and 8 bases at J, with 24 bases in the middle. The CDR3 is CASSPLGTPFGGGYTF. The DNA for the CDR3 is TGTGCCAGCAGTCCCCTCGGGACACCCTTTGGAGGGGGCTACACCTTC.

The table lists this clone with many counts. This sequence joins TRBV7-7 and TRBJ2-5, with 12 bases matching TRBD2. The trim removed 5 bases at V and 4 bases at J, leaving 2 bases unmatched. Looked up from germline, CDR1 is SSHAT and CDR2 is FNYEAQ (reference sequence). This CDR3 contains 14 residues. The CDR3 region is CASSTGLAGETQYF. The DNA of the CDR3 is TGTGCCAGCAGCACGGGACTAGCGGGAGAGACCCAGTACTTC. Variable domain in full (rest from reference TRBV7-7 and TRBJ2-5): GAGVSQSPRYKVTKRGQDVTLRCDPISSHATLYWYQQALGQGPEFLTYFNYEAQPDKSGLPSDRFSAERPEGSISTLTIQRTEQRDSAMYRCASSTGLAGETQYFGPGTRLLVL.

About this clone: This may arise from a read error, as a much more abundant clone is one base away. This chain joins TRBV5-4 and TRBJ1-2; TRBD1 is a possible D gene (5 bases). This CDR3 contains 14 residues. From germline, CDR1 is SGHNT and CDR2 YYREEE (reference sequence). The V and J ends lost 0 bases and 9 bases respectively, with 15 bases between them. The CDR3 loop reads CASSLVGRELCYTF. CDR3 bases: TGTGCCAGCAGCTTGGTAGGCAGGGAGCTTTGCTACACCTTC.

About this clone itself: Germline and junction disagree at one end, which may indicate a read error. V usage is TRBV11-3 and J usage is TRBJ2-7; D could derive from TRBD1 or TRBD2 (5 bases each). The CDR3 is made up of 13 amino acids. Germline V CDR1 and CDR2: SGHNT, YENEEA. DNA of the CDR3: TGTGCCAGCAGCTTCAGGCTCCGGGACGAGGAGTGCTTC. As protein: CASSFRLRDEECF.